The 8 T cell receptor beta chains given below trace back to one sample, sequenced in a study of blood T cell repertoires in COVID-19. The repertoire was sequenced with immunoSEQ multiplex PCR; TCRdb's copy has only in-frame clones and lacks some. The sample lists 200,000 to 300,000 clones, around nine tenths seen once, with 1.5% to 2% in the top ten. The sequencing input was peripheral blood. The receptors originated from a man aged 30 to 45 with active or convalescent COVID-19.

V gene TRBV5-1 combines with J gene TRBJ1-1; D uncertain. Germline V gene data show CDR1 as SGHRS and CDR2 as YFSETQ. The CDR3 loop spans 13 amino acids. The ends were cut back, 5 bases at V and 0 bases at J, with 8 bases in the middle. CDR3 sequence (DNA): TGCGCCAGCAGAAGAGCTATGAACACTGAAGCTTTCTTT. Its translation: CASRRAMNTEAFF.

The genes are TRBV4-1 and TRBJ1-1; D is uncertain. V lost 0 bases to trimming and J lost 1 base, with 9 bases between them. Looked up from germline, CDR1 is MGHRA and CDR2 is YSYEKL. The CDR3 is 15 amino acids. CDR3 nucleotide sequence: TGCGCCAGCAGCCAAGAATTTACAGCGAACACTGAAGCTTTCTTT. It specifies CASSQEFTANTEAFF.

The chain couples TRBV5-8 to TRBJ2-2; TRBD2 is a possible D gene (7 bases). The CDR3 sequence is 16 residues long. V lost 6 bases and J lost 2, with 17 bases in between. Germline V CDR1 and CDR2: SGHTS, YDEGEE. The CDR3 DNA is TGTGCCAGCAAACGCGCCGGGGGGCCAAACACCGGGGAGCTGTTTTTT. This sequence encodes CASKRAGGPNTGELFF.

This sequence joins TRBV2 and TRBJ2-1; 12 nucleotides match TRBD2. The CDR3 contains 13 residues. The V gene's germline CDR1 is SNHLY and CDR2 FYNNEI. Losses at the gene ends were 8 bases for V and 8 bases for J; bases not matched to a gene: 4. CDR3 region: CASGTSGGYEQFF. CDR3 in DNA: TGTGCCAGCGGTACTAGCGGGGGGTATGAGCAGTTCTTC.

This clone appeared a few times. The chain has TRBV10-1 and TRBJ2-7; 8 bases align to TRBD1. This CDR3 has 13 residues. Germline values: CDR1 WNHNN, CDR2 SYGVQD (reference sequence). Germline trimming cut 8 bases from V and 2 bases from J; bases unmatched to any gene: 5. In nucleotides, the CDR3 is TGCGCCAGCTCCAGACAGGGGACCTACGAGCAGTACTTC. Translated: CASSRQGTYEQYF.

V gene TRBV5-6 combines with J gene TRBJ2-2; 8 positions agree with TRBD1. The germline V gene encodes CDR1 SGHDT and CDR2 YYEEEE. Trimming removed 4 bases from V and 3 bases from J; junction bases left unmatched: 11. The CDR3 has 17 residues. For the CDR3, the DNA is TGTGCCAGCAGCCCCGATCTGGGACAGGTCTACACCGGGGAGCTGTTTTTT. Its translation: CASSPDLGQVYTGELFF.

The chain is built from TRBV13 and TRBJ2-7; TRBD1 might be the D (5 bases). Trimming pared 0 bases from V and 2 bases from J, leaving 8 bases between. The germline gives CDR1 PRHDT, CDR2 FYEKMQ (reference sequence). The CDR3 has 14 amino acids. CDR3 sequence (DNA): TGTGCCAGCAGCTTAGGCAGGGCCCCCTACGAGCAGTACTTC. The encoded protein is CASSLGRAPYEQYF. The complete variable domain, with remaining parts taken from reference TRBV13 and TRBJ2-7, reads AAGVIQSPRHLIKEKRETATLKCYPIPRHDTVYWYQQGPGQDPQFLISFYEKMQSDKGSIPDRFSAQQFSDYHSELNMSSLELGDSALYFCASSLGRAPYEQYFGPGTRLTVT.

This chain links TRBV4-1 with TRBJ1-1; 9 nucleotides align to TRBD1. The CDR3 runs to 16 residues. V lost 0 bases and J lost 4; bases outside the gene matches: 6. The V gene's germline CDR1 is MGHRA and CDR2 YSYEKL. Here the CDR3 DNA reads TGCGCCAGCAGCCAAGAAGGGACAGGGTTGAGCACTGAAGCTTTCTTT. The encoded protein is CASSQEGTGLSTEAFF.